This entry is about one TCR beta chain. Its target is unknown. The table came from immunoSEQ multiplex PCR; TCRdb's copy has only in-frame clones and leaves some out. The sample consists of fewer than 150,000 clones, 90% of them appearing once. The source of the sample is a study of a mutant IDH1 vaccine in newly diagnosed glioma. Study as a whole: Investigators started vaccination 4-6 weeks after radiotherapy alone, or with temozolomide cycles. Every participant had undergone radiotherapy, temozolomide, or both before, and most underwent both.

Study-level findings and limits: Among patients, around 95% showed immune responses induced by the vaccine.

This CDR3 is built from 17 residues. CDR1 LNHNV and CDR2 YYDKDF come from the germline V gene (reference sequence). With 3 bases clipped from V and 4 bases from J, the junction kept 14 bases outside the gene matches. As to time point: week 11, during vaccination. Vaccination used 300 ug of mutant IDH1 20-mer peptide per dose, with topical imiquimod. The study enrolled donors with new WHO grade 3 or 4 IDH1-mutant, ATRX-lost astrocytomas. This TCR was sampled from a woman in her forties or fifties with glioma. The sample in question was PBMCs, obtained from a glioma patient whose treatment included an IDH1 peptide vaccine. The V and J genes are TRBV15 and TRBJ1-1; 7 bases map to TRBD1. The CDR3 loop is CATSRAGTAILGTEAFF. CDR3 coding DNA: TGTGCCACCAGCAGGGCCGGGACAGCTATCCTGGGCACTGAAGCTTTCTTT.